Listed below are T cell receptor beta chains from one sample, sequenced in a study of blood T cell repertoires in COVID-19. Clones were read by immunoSEQ multiplex PCR, and TCRdb kept only the in-frame ones, dropping some. The profile shows under 300,000 clones, roughly 84% of them singletons. Material: peripheral blood. These receptor sequences come from a woman between 40 and 55 years old with active or convalescent COVID-19. CDR3s include the opening cysteine and the closing phenylalanine or tryptophan. Each record gives: V gene, J gene, CDR3 protein.

>TRBV5-1|TRBJ1-1
CASSLTGTGVNTEAFF
>TRBV7-9|TRBJ2-1
CASSGTSGGGYNEQFF
>TRBV11-2|TRBJ1-1
CASSLGHRGDTEAFF
>TRBV7-2|TRBJ1-2
CASSDGQANPAQYGYTF
>TRBV27|TRBJ1-5
CASSLLYRGDQPQHF
>TRBV6-5|TRBJ2-7
CASSRDSYEQYF
>TRBV30|TRBJ1-3
CAWSVQGLSGNTIYF
>TRBV5-4|TRBJ2-3
CASSPGQGHPSDTQYF
>TRBV4-2|TRBJ1-2
CASSQERSYGYTF
>TRBV30|TRBJ2-1
CAWRGQGGANEQFF
>TRBV24-1|TRBJ1-2
CATSDQGQSTGYTF
>TRBV7-3|TRBJ2-3
CASSLWGIIAGATDTQYF
>TRBV6-4|TRBJ1-5
CASSVNINQPQHF
>TRBV11-2|TRBJ1-3
CASSPRGDSRSGNTIYF
>TRBV19|TRBJ2-3
CASSILAGGTDTQYF
>TRBV28|TRBJ1-1
CASSLDPRSGEEAFF
>TRBV30|TRBJ2-1
CAWSLSSPYNEQFF
>TRBV5-4|TRBJ2-7
CASSWDRGRNYEQYF
>TRBV6-5|TRBJ1-2
CASNNRRLTYGYTF
>TRBV9|TRBJ1-3
CASSVGGTGGNTIYF
>TRBV19|TRBJ2-1
CASSIGTGTHEQFF
>TRBV30|TRBJ2-1
CAWMGHHEQFF
>TRBV11-2|TRBJ1-4
CASSLGLYDEKLFF
>TRBV2|TRBJ2-3
CASRREGLTDTQYF
>TRBV3-1/TRBV3-2|TRBJ1-2
CASSQGGQGYGYTF
>TRBV3-1/TRBV3-2|TRBJ2-1
CASRLAGGWDEQFF
>TRBV5-1|TRBJ2-3
CASGLAGSRGTDTQYF
>TRBV5-1|TRBJ2-3
CASSFGSGGGTDTQYF